This T cell receptor beta chain was recorded in a study of shared clonotypes between healthy human individuals. Each sorted subset replicate got 200 ng genomic DNA, tens of thousands of genomes. Study processing details: Filtering differed for immunoSEQ, which gave only junction sequences without quality scores. Generated by immunoSEQ multiplex PCR, the TCRdb table keeps only in-frame clones and is missing some. V, J and clone size reflect that table, while D and trimming were determined from the DNA. Here the sample spans roughly 2.2 million clones, approximately 95% being singletons. CDR1 and CDR2 from the germline V gene are MDHEN and SYDVKM. The CDR3 has 18 residues. The V gene end was trimmed by 6 bases and the J gene end by 7 bases; junction bases not matched to a gene: 13.

The specimen sequenced was naive CD4+ T cells from PBMCs. Subset specified: CD45RA+ positively selected. The receptor was isolated from a man between 18 and 35 years old in good health. Some clones in this sample may be carry-over from other donors' samples. J is TRBJ2-2 and V is TRBV28; 14 bases fit TRBD2. For the CDR3, the DNA is TGTGCCAGCAGGGGAACGACTAGCGGGAGGGCCAAGGGCGGGGAGCTGTTTTTT. It yields the protein CASRGTTSGRAKGGELFF. Variable domain in full (rest from reference TRBV28 and TRBJ2-2): DVKVTQSSRYLVKRTGEKVFLECVQDMDHENMFWYRQDPGLGLRLIYFSYDVKMKEKGDIPEGYSVSREKKERFSLILESASTNQTSMYLCASRGTTSGRAKGGELFFGEGSRLTVL.